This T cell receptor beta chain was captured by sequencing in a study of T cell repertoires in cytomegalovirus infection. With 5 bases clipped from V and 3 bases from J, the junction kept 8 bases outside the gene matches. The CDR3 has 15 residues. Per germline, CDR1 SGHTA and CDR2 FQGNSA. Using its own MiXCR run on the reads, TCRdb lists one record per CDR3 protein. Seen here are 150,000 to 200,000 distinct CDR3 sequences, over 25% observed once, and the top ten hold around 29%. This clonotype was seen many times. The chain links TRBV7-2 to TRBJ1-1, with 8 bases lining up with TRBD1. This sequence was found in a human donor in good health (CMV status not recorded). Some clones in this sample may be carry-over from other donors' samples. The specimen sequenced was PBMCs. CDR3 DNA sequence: TGTGCCAGCAGCCCCGACAGGGGATTCGACACTGAAGCTTTCTTT. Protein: CASSPDRGFDTEAFF. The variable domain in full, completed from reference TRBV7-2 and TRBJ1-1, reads GAGVSQSPSNKVTEKGKDVELRCDPISGHTALYWYRQSLGQGLEFLIYFQGNSAPDKSGLPSDRFSAERTGGSVSTLTIQRTQQEDSAVYLCASSPDRGFDTEAFFGQGTRLTVV.